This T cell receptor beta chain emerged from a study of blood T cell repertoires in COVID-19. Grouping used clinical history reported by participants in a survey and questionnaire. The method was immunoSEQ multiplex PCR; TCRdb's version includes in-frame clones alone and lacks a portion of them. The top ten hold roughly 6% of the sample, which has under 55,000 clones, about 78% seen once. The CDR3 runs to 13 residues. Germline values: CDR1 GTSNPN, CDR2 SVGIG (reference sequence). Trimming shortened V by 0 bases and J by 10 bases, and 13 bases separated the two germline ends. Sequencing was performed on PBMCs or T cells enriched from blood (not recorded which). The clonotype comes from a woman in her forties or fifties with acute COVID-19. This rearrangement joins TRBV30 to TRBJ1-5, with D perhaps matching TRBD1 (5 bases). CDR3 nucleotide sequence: TGTGCCTGGAGTGTAAACGGCGGGGGACCCCAGCATTTT. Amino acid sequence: CAWSVNGGGPQHF.